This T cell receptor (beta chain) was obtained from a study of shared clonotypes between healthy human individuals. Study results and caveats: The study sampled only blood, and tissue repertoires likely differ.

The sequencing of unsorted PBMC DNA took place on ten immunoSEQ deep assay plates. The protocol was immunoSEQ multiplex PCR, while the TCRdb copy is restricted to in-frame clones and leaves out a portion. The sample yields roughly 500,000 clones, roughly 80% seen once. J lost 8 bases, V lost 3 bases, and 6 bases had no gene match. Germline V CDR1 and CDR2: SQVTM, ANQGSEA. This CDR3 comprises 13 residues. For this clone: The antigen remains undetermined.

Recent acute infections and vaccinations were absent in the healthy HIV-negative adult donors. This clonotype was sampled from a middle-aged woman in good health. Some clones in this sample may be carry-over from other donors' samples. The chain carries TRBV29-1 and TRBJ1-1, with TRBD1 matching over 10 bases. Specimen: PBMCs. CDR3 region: CSVDVGQGGEAFF. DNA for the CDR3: TGCAGCGTTGATGTAGGACAGGGGGGGGAAGCTTTCTTT.